The source of this TCR beta chain is a study of siplizumab effects on memory and regulatory T cells (dated by TCRdb to about 2019). Concerning the study at large: The study looked at the effect of siplizumab, an anti-CD2 antibody, on alloreactive T-cell subsets in allogeneic mixed lymphocyte reactions made from human PBMCs.

Library prep was done by the immunoSEQ multiplex PCR assay. Approximately 100,000 TCR templates per sample were assayed on the deep sequencing platform. Genomic DNA extracted from sorted T cells was the material used for TCRbeta CDR3 sequencing. As for the authors' bioinformatics: The R programming language was used for the clonal analysis of the TCRbeta CDR3 data. Alloreactive CD4+ and CD8+ clones were identified by comparing unstimulated samples to CFSE-low samples taken after the reaction. Alloreactive CD4+ clones were assigned to regulatory or non-regulatory origin by matching sequences to sorted unstimulated Treg and non-Treg repertoires. TCRdb took this table from immuneACCESS and kept in-frame rearrangements with V and J called. Such tables lack part of the clones; where checked against another copy, unresolved V genes explain under half of the gap, and the rest is unexplained. That table is the source of V, J and clone size, and D and trimming were worked out from the DNA. This sample gives some 120,000 clones in total; roughly 94% of them show up just once. The ten largest clones represent under 2% of the sample.

For this clone: Its antigen has not been determined. No base quality values were provided; no much bigger clone lies one nucleotide off.

Sorted unstimulated T cells, along with proliferating T cells recovered from mixed lymphocyte reactions, underwent TCRbeta CDR3 sequencing. Fresh whole blood from approximately ten HLA-typed healthy donors was used to isolate PBMCs. Unstimulated CD4+ non-regulatory T cells were FACS-sorted to map the origin of alloreactive clones. Summary of the overall study and its limitations: Greater diversity appeared to be present in unstimulated naive T cells than in memory T cells, and a substantial contribution to the alloresponse seemed to be made by naive cells. Sequences below about 10^-5 frequency were poorly captured, so only a minor fraction of alloreactive clones could be mapped to unstimulated subsets. Whether proliferating Tregs from siplizumab cultures actually had suppressive function was not functionally confirmed. The cumulative frequency of alloreactive sequences traceable to unstimulated CD4+ memory T cells was significantly reduced by siplizumab. Roughly 80-95% of proliferating CD4+ or CD8+ clones could not be assigned a naive or memory phenotype. Of the alloreactive CD4+ clones that could be mapped, the Treg-derived share averaged almost 70% with siplizumab compared with around 25% in control reactions.

CDR1 and CDR2, per the germline V gene, are SQVTM and ANQGSEA. The CDR3 starts with the cysteine, ends with the phenylalanine, and has 13 residues. The DNA shown is the 39-base CDR3, in frame from base 1. Trimming costs V 4 bases and J 0 bases, and their ends lie 9 bases apart. In this chain, TRBV29-1 is recombined with TRBJ1-1; the D gene remains uncertain. What was sequenced was non-Treg CD4+ T cells sorted from blood. In light of the paper, this sample's cell subset or site label describes: FACS-sorted unstimulated CD4+ non-regulatory T cells. The source of this sequence is a human donor in good health. The CDR3 here reads CSVGSLLNTEAFF. The bases read TGCAGCGTTGGGTCACTGTTGAACACTGAAGCTTTCTTT.